The T cell receptor (beta chain) under discussion was sequenced for a study of OX40 agonist ivuxolimab in advanced cancers. For the study at large: Antecedent anti-PD-1, anti-PD-L1 or anti-CTLA-4 therapy was permissible, with under 50% having received some.

Sequencing was performed with immunoSEQ multiplex PCR; in TCRdb, only in-frame clones are kept and a portion is missing. Of around 57,000 clones detected, 86% appear once; the ten largest clones hold roughly 1.2%. Trimming pared 8 bases from V and 4 bases from J, leaving 2 bases between. CDR1 and CDR2 from the germline V gene are WNHNN and SYGVQD (reference sequence). The length of the CDR3 is 10 residues. This sample comprised CD4+ or CD8+ T cells sorted from blood, obtained in a trial of the OX40 agonist ivuxolimab. The origin of this receptor is an adult with an advanced solid tumor such as melanoma, head and neck, liver or kidney cancer. This rearrangement joins TRBV10-1 to TRBJ2-2, with no clear D. This CDR3 is CASSTGELFF. Written as DNA, the CDR3 is TGCGCCAGCTCCACCGGGGAGCTGTTTTTT.